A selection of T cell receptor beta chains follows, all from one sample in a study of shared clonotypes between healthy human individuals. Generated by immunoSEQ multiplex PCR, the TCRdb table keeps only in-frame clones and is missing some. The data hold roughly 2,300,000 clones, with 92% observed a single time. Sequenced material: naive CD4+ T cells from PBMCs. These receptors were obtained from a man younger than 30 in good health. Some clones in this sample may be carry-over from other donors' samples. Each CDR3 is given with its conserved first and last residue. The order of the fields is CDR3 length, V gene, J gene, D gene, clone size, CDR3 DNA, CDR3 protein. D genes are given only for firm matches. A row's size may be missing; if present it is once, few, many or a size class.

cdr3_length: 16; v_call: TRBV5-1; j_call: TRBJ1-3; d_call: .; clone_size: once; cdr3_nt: TGCGCCAGCAGCCCAGAACCCGGGAGCTCTGGAAACACCATATATTTT; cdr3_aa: CASSPEPGSSGNTIYF
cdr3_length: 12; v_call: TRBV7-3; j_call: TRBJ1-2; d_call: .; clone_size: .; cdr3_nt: TGTGCCAGCAGCTTATCGAAGATCACCTACACCTTC; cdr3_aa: CASSLSKITYTF
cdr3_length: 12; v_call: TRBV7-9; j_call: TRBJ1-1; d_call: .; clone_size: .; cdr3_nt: TGTGCCAGCAGCTTAGCCCCCTTGGGCGCTTTCTTT; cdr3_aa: CASSLAPLGAFF
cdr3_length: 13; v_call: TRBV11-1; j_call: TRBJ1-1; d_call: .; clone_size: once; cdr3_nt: TGTGCCAGCAGCTTAGCGAGTTCCGGGAACTTAAACTTT; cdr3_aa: CASSLASSGNLNF
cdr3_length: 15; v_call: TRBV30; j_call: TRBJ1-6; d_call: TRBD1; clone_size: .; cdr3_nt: TGTGCCTGGAGTGTTGGCAGGGGGGGGAATTCACCCCTCCACTTT; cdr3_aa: CAWSVGRGGNSPLHF
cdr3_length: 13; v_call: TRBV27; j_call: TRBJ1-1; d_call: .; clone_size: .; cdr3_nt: TGTGCCAGCAGTTCGCGGGGGCGGGCTGAAGCTTTCTTT; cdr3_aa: CASSSRGRAEAFF
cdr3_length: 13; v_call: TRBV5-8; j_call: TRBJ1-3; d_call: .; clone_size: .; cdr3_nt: TGTGCCAGCAGCTTGGTGAAGGGAAACACCATATATTTT; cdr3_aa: CASSLVKGNTIYF
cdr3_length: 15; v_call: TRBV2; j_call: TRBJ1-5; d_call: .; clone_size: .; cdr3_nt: TGTGCCAGCGGGCGGGGCCAGGGAGGCAATCAGCCCCAGCATTTT; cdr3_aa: CASGRGQGGNQPQHF
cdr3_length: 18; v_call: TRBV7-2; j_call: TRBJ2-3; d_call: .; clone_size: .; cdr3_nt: TGTGCCAGCAGCTTAGACCTTACTGGCGCCACTTCCACAGATACGCAGTATTTT; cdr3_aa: CASSLDLTGATSTDTQYF
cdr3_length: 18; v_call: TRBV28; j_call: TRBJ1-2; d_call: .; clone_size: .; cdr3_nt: TGTGCCAGCAGGTGGTCAAAAAGCGGGAGGGAACAGGACTATGGCTACACCTTC; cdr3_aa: CASRWSKSGREQDYGYTF
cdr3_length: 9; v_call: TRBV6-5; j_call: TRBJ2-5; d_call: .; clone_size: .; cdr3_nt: TGTGCCAGCAGTTACGAGGGGTACTTC; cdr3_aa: CASSYEGYF
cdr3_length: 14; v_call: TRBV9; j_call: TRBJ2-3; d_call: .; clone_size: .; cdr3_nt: TGTGCCAGCAGCGTAGCTCTCAACACAGATACGCAGTATTTT; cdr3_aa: CASSVALNTDTQYF
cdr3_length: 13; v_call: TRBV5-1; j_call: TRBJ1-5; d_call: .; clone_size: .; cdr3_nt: TGCGCCAGCAGCTTGTCCGGGGACCAGCCCCAGCATTTT; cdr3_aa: CASSLSGDQPQHF
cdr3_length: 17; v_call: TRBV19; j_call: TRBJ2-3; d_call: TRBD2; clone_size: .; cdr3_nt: TGTGCCAGTAGTACCGGTCGTAGCGGGTTTCACACAGATACGCAGTATTTT; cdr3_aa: CASSTGRSGFHTDTQYF
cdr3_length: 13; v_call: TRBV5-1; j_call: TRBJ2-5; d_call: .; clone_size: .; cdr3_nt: TGCGCCAGCAGCTCGACGGGGAAAGAGACCCAGTACTTC; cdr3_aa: CASSSTGKETQYF